This TCR beta chain was identified during a study of T cells in Graves' hyperthyroidism and ophthalmopathy. Regions amplified from RNA transcripts were the TCR beta CDR3 regions. The HTBI set primed first-round TCR CDR3 RT-PCR. Each CDR3 protein gets one entry after TCRdb re-called the multiplex PCR reads with MiXCR. The data show some 560,000 distinct CDR3 sequences, less than 20% seen once. This clonotype was seen a few times. V gave up 0 bases and J gave up 0 bases, with 6 bases separating them. The CDR3 is 15 amino acids. In germline, CDR1 is WNHNN, CDR2 SYGVQD (reference sequence). The chain recombines TRBV10-1 with TRBJ1-3; no firm D call. The receptor was isolated from a woman aged 25 to 39 with Graves' hyperthyroidism. Sequenced: blood. The CDR3 here is CASSESGSSGNTIYF. CDR3 nucleotides: TGCGCCAGCAGTGAGTCGGGAAGCTCTGGAAACACCATATATTTT.